This entry lists 29 T cell receptor beta chains sequenced from one sample in a study of shared clonotypes between healthy human individuals. Assay: immunoSEQ multiplex PCR; the TCRdb copy retains only in-frame clones and omits some. This table holds more than 400,000 clones, approximately 95% found once. Sequenced: naive CD4+ T cells sorted from blood. The subset denotes: CD45RA+ positively selected. Receptor source: a woman between 25 and 40 years old in good health.

Concerning this clone: This same CDR3 is encoded by further DNA sequences in the sample. J is TRBJ2-2 and V is TRBV11-2, with D unresolved. The CDR3 sequence is 16 residues long. V dropped 5 bases and J dropped 4 bases, with 17 bases sitting between them. Germline V CDR1 and CDR2: SGHAT, FQNNGV. The CDR3, as DNA: TGTGCCAGCAGCCTATGGAGAGGATTAGGCACCGGGGAGCTGTTTTTT. Translation: CASSLWRGLGTGELFF.

This chain uses TRBV28 with TRBJ1-2, with unresolved D. Trimming left V 9 bases short and J 2 bases short, with 7 bases between. The CDR3 runs to 11 residues. CDR1 is MDHEN, CDR2 SYDVKM, per germline. The CDR3 DNA follows: TGTGCCAGTGGACTGAACTATGGCTACACCTTC. Translating it yields CASGLNYGYTF.

This sequence joins TRBV28 and TRBJ1-2; a possible D gene is TRBD1 (5 bases). With 3 bases removed from V and 3 bases from J, the gap between germline ends came to 14 bases. The CDR3 consists of 15 residues. CDR1 and CDR2 (germline): MDHEN, SYDVKM. CDR3 in DNA: TGTGCCAGCAGTTTCTCTGGGGCAACGGACTATGGCTACACCTTC. It specifies CASSFSGATDYGYTF.

The CDR3 spells CASSQSSGRYTGELFF. In DNA form, the CDR3 reads TGTGCCAGCTCCCAATCAAGCGGGAGGTACACCGGGGAGCTGTTTTTT. The chain uses TRBV18 and TRBJ2-2; 9 bases line up with TRBD2. CDR1 and CDR2 from the germline V gene are KGHSH and LQKENI. V lost 6 bases to trimming and J lost 3 bases; unmatched junction nucleotides: 8. This CDR3 is 16 amino acids long.

The rearrangement links TRBV11-2 to TRBJ2-3; no firm D call. Germline values: CDR1 SGHAT, CDR2 FQNNGV. Trimming took 7 bases from V and 5 from J, leaving 16 bases between them. This CDR3 spans 14 amino acids. The CDR3 bases are TGTGCCAGCACCAGAACGGCCTCAGGAGATACGCAGTATTTT. This translates into CASTRTASGDTQYF. The whole variable domain, filled in from reference TRBV11-2 and TRBJ2-3, reads EAGVAQSPRYKIIEKRQSVAFWCNPISGHATLYWYQQILGQGPKLLIQFQNNGVVDDSQLPKDRFSAERLKGVDSTLKIQPAKLEDSAVYLCASTRTASGDTQYFGPGTRLTVL.

The sample holds one count of this clone. The gene calls are TRBV4-1 and TRBJ1-1; unclear D gene. The CDR3 totals 17 residues. Trimming shortened V by 2 bases and J by 10 bases, and 26 bases separated the two germline ends. Germline V gene data show CDR1 as MGHRA and CDR2 as YSYEKL. CDR3 sequence: CASSQIPGSLEGGSAFF. The CDR3, as DNA: TGCGCCAGCAGCCAAATTCCCGGGAGTTTAGAAGGCGGGTCAGCTTTCTTT.

V and J are TRBV9 and TRBJ2-5; 9 bases match TRBD2. The CDR3 covers 14 residues. CDR1 SGDLS and CDR2 YYNGEE come from the germline V gene. V shed 2 bases, J shed 4 bases, and the junction held 3 bases outside the gene matches. This CDR3 is CASSVGTSRETQYF. The CDR3 region has the DNA TGTGCCAGCAGCGTGGGGACTAGCCGAGAGACCCAGTACTTC.

V is TRBV28 and J is TRBJ1-3; D perhaps matches TRBD1 (6 bases). The CDR3 length is 15 residues. Germline V gives CDR1 MDHEN, CDR2 SYDVKM. V lost 4 bases and J 4 bases, leaving 14 bases between the germline ends. The CDR3 sequence is CASSSGQSPGNTIYF. In DNA, the CDR3 is TGTGCCAGCAGTTCTGGACAGAGTCCGGGAAACACCATATATTTT.

V is TRBV4-1 and J is TRBJ2-3, with 13 bases aligning to TRBD2. V dropped 4 bases and J dropped 6; count of bases not matched to a gene: 4. Germline V gene sequence: CDR1 MGHRA, CDR2 YSYEKL. The CDR3 spans 15 residues. In nucleotides, the CDR3 is TGCGCCAGCAGCCGCGGACTAGCGGGAGTGGATACGCAGTATTTT. This translates into CASSRGLAGVDTQYF.

This clone has more than one count but fewer than ten. V usage is TRBV4-1 and J usage is TRBJ2-1, with 9 bases matching TRBD2. Trimming cost V 4 bases and J 5 bases; bases outside gene matches: 9. Germline CDR1 and CDR2: MGHRA and YSYEKL. The CDR3 extends over 16 amino acids. The CDR3 sequence: CASSRGRASGDNEQFF. In DNA form, the CDR3 reads TGCGCCAGCAGCCGCGGGCGGGCTAGCGGGGACAATGAGCAGTTCTTC.

The rearrangement links TRBV10-3 to TRBJ2-3; 10 bases fit TRBD2. The V and J ends lost 6 bases and 3 bases, in that order; junction bases with no gene match: 9. The CDR3 runs 16 residues. CDR1 is ENHRY and CDR2 is SYGVKD in the germline V gene. The CDR3 sequence: CAIRGRASGGTDTQYF. The CDR3 coding sequence is TGTGCCATCAGGGGACGGGCTAGCGGGGGAACAGATACGCAGTATTTT.

The rearrangement uses TRBV27 and TRBJ1-4, with 9 nucleotides matching TRBD1. Trimming cost V 6 bases and J 5 bases; bases outside gene matches: 13. This CDR3 has 17 amino acids. Per the germline V gene, CDR1 is MNHEY and CDR2 is SMNVEV (reference sequence). The CDR3 region is CASRGTQGARWNEKLFF. In DNA, the CDR3 is TGTGCCAGCAGGGGCACACAGGGGGCGCGATGGAATGAAAAACTGTTTTTT. The variable domain in full, with the rest retrieved from reference TRBV27 and TRBJ1-4, is EAQVTQNPRYLITVTGKKLTVTCSQNMNHEYMSWYRQDPGLGLRQIYYSMNVEVTDKGDVPEGYKVSRKEKRNFPLILESPSPNQTSLYFCASRGTQGARWNEKLFFGSGTQLSVL.

The rearrangement joins TRBV5-1 to TRBJ2-1; D may be TRBD2 (6 bases). The CDR3 totals 14 residues. Germline CDR1 and CDR2: SGHRS and YFSETQ. V was trimmed by 6 bases and J by 0 bases, leaving 10 bases between them. CDR3 sequence reads: CASTSGYSYNEQFF. CDR3 DNA sequence: TGCGCCAGCACGAGCGGGTACTCCTACAATGAGCAGTTCTTC.

The chain joins TRBV27 to TRBJ1-5; possible D gene TRBD1, 6 bases. Germline CDR1 and CDR2: MNHEY and SMNVEV (reference sequence). The CDR3 covers 14 residues. V was cut by 5 bases and J by 3 bases, with 11 bases left in between. The CDR3 loop is CASSKQGYNQPQHF. The CDR3 DNA follows: TGTGCCAGCAGTAAACAGGGATACAATCAGCCCCAGCATTTT.

The V call is TRBV28, the J call TRBJ1-2; D ambiguous. This CDR3 spans 15 amino acids. Trimming removed 6 bases at V and 5 bases at J, with 19 bases between. Germline CDR1 reads MDHEN; CDR2 reads SYDVKM. As DNA, the CDR3 is TGTGCCAGCAGATATAACGGAGGAGCGGGATATGGCTACACCTTC. Translating gives CASRYNGGAGYGYTF.

The rearrangement joins TRBV9 to TRBJ2-7, with TRBD2 matching 7 bases. The CDR3 is made up of 15 amino acids. Germline CDR1 reads SGDLS; CDR2 reads YYNGEE. V lost 0 bases, J lost 3 bases, and 6 bases stayed unmatched. The CDR3: CASSVGREGIYEQYF. CDR3 nucleotide sequence: TGTGCCAGCAGCGTAGGCAGGGAGGGCATCTACGAGCAGTACTTC.

The V and J genes are TRBV25-1 and TRBJ2-3, with D perhaps matching TRBD1 (6 bases). Looked up from germline, CDR1 is MGHDK and CDR2 is SYGVNS. This CDR3 has 15 amino acids. The V end was cut by 5 bases, the J end by 1 base, with 13 bases between. CDR3 region: CASSNTGWGTDTQYF. The CDR3 DNA follows: TGTGCCAGCAGTAACACAGGGTGGGGCACAGATACGCAGTATTTT. Variable domain in full (rest from reference TRBV25-1 and TRBJ2-3): EADIYQTPRYLVIGTGKKITLECSQTMGHDKMYWYQQDPGMELHLIHYSYGVNSTEKGDLSSESTVSRIRTEHFPLTLESARPSHTSQYLCASSNTGWGTDTQYFGPGTRLTVL.

This clone has just one count. The chain employs TRBV6-1 and TRBJ2-6, with D maybe TRBD2 (6 bases). Trimming took 4 bases from V and 0 from J, leaving 19 bases between them. This CDR3 has 19 residues. CDR1 is MNHNS and CDR2 is SASEGT in the germline V gene. CDR3 in amino acids: CASSVGGRGIVSGANVLTF. The DNA of the CDR3 is TGTGCCAGCAGTGTTGGGGGGAGAGGGATTGTCTCTGGGGCCAACGTCCTGACTTTC.

The chain has TRBV7-6 and TRBJ1-5; D uncertain. Germline V CDR1 and CDR2: SGHVS, FNYEAQ. Trimming pared 4 bases from V and 1 base from J, leaving 5 bases between. This CDR3 is 13 amino acids long. The CDR3 bases are TGTGCCAGCAGCTCGAGAAGCAATCAGCCCCAGCATTTT. Its translation is CASSSRSNQPQHF.

The chain couples TRBV18 to TRBJ2-7, with 7 nucleotides matching TRBD1. CDR1 and CDR2 from the germline V gene are KGHSH and LQKENI. The CDR3 is 14 amino acids. V was clipped by 2 bases and J by 5 bases; unmatched bases: 6. CDR3 residues: CASSPRGPVHEQYF. CDR3 DNA: TGTGCCAGCTCACCAAGGGGGCCTGTGCACGAGCAGTACTTC.

The rearrangement uses TRBV29-1 and TRBJ1-2; D is ambiguous. Germline CDR1 is SQVTM and CDR2 is ANQGSEA. Trimming cost V 7 bases and J 0 bases, with 15 bases left between them. CDR3 length equals 14 residues. Written as DNA, the CDR3 is TGCAGCGCAGCGGTGGGTCTCGCTAACTATGGCTACACCTTC. Its protein is CSAAVGLANYGYTF.

The chain recombines TRBV18 with TRBJ2-5, with 9 bases aligning to TRBD1. The last part of the DNA fits TRBJ2-7 better; the J call may be wrong. Per germline, CDR1 KGHSH and CDR2 LQKENI. This CDR3 has 15 residues. The CDR3 loop reads CASSAGTGRSYEQYF. The CDR3 DNA reads TGTGCCAGCTCAGCAGGGACAGGGCGCTCCTACGAGCAGTACTTC.

Only a few counts were recorded for this clone. The sample has other DNA sequences that encode this CDR3 too. This rearrangement joins TRBV2 to TRBJ2-7; no reliable D call. CDR3 length: 11 residues. In germline, CDR1 is SNHLY, CDR2 FYNNEI. The germline V and J ends were trimmed by 4 bases and 1 base, with 2 bases remaining between them. The chain's CDR3 is CASSVSYEQYF. The CDR3 DNA is TGTGCCAGCAGTGTTTCCTACGAGCAGTACTTC. Complete variable domain (other parts from reference TRBV2 and TRBJ2-7): EPEVTQTPSHQVTQMGQEVILRCVPISNHLYFYWYRQILGQKVEFLVSFYNNEISEKSEIFDDQFSVERPDGSNFTLKIRSTKLEDSAMYFCASSVSYEQYFGPGTRLTVT.

The chain's CDR3 is CASSYSSRGVQPQHF. CDR3 in DNA: TGTGCCAGCAGTTACTCGAGTAGGGGTGTTCAGCCCCAGCATTTT. The rearrangement links TRBV6-5 to TRBJ1-5, with D perhaps TRBD1 (5 bases). With 0 bases removed from V and 6 bases from J, the gap between germline ends came to 12 bases. The CDR3 has 15 amino acids. Germline values: CDR1 MNHEY, CDR2 SVGAGI.

The chain has TRBV28 and TRBJ2-3, with D tentatively TRBD2 (5 bases). Trimming shortened V by 5 bases and J by 1 base, and 10 bases separated the two germline ends. The length of the CDR3 is 14 residues. Germline V gives CDR1 MDHEN, CDR2 SYDVKM. The CDR3 region has the DNA TGTGCCAGCAGTAACGCGGGCGGCACAGATACGCAGTATTTT. This codes for CASSNAGGTDTQYF.

This clone occurred once. Other nucleotide sequences from this sample produce the same CDR3. The chain couples TRBV28 to TRBJ1-5; D gene uncertain. Trimming cost V 5 bases and J 2 bases, with 7 bases left between them. CDR1 and CDR2 (germline): MDHEN, SYDVKM. The CDR3 runs to 13 residues. The chain's CDR3 is CASSLQGNQPQHF. Written as DNA, the CDR3 is TGTGCCAGCAGTCTTCAGGGCAATCAGCCCCAGCATTTT.

This chain links TRBV7-9 with TRBJ1-4, with D possibly matching TRBD1 (6 bases). CDR1 SEHNR and CDR2 FQNEAQ come from the germline V gene (reference sequence). CDR3 length: 13 residues. The ends were cut back, 6 bases at V and 5 bases at J, with 10 bases in the middle. The CDR3 reads CASRKGQNEKLFF. Written as DNA, the CDR3 is TGTGCCAGCAGGAAAGGACAGAATGAAAAACTGTTTTTT.

The chain uses TRBV5-8 and TRBJ1-2, with D unresolved. This CDR3 has 13 residues. Germline assignment: CDR1 SGHTS and CDR2 YDEGEE. Deletions cut 3 bases from V and 0 bases from J, with 6 bases between. The CDR3 region is CASSWASNYGYTF. In DNA form, the CDR3 reads TGTGCCAGCAGCTGGGCGTCTAACTATGGCTACACCTTC.

The V gene is TRBV29-1, the J gene TRBJ2-1, with D unclear. Trimming shortened V by 5 bases and J by 5 bases, and 16 bases separated the two germline ends. Germline values: CDR1 SQVTM, CDR2 ANQGSEA. The CDR3 is 14 amino acids. Here the CDR3 reads CSVITSYADNEQFF. CDR3 DNA sequence: TGCAGCGTTATAACTTCCTATGCTGACAATGAGCAGTTCTTC.